This T cell receptor (beta chain) originates from a study of preoperative IRX-2 immunotherapy in early breast cancer. Specified treatment: preoperative locoregional IRX-2 cytokine immunotherapy. Patients received preoperative, locoregional IRX-2 cytokine immunotherapy in a phase Ib study. Sequencing used immunoSEQ multiplex PCR; TCRdb keeps in-frame clones, though not all of them. The profile shows fewer than 25,000 clones, about 82% of them singletons. Germline CDR1 is KGHSH and CDR2 is LQKENI. CDR3 length: 16 amino acids. V shed 5 bases and J 5 bases; nucleotides not matched to a gene: 13. The sequencing used lymph node tissue, collected after IRX-2 immunotherapy. The chain carries TRBV18 and TRBJ2-7, with 9 bases aligning to TRBD1. The TCR comes from a human donor with breast cancer. CDR3 amino acids: CASSTLTGTGSDEQYF. The DNA for the CDR3 is TGTGCCAGCTCAACTTTAACCGGGACAGGGAGTGACGAGCAGTACTTC.